Listed below are T cell receptor beta chains from one sample, sequenced in a study of T cells in Graves' hyperthyroidism and ophthalmopathy. TCRdb recomputed calls from the multiplex PCR reads with MiXCR, one row per CDR3 protein. In the table there are roughly 380,000 distinct CDR3 sequences, roughly 14% of which are singletons. The sample consisted of blood. The receptor set was obtained from a young man with Graves' hyperthyroidism that later progressed to Graves' ophthalmopathy. The CDR3 runs from the conserved cysteine through the conserved F or W. A D gene is named only where the DNA matches it firmly. The size entry is marked missing in some rows and otherwise reads once, few, many or a size class.

abundance	v_gene	d_gene	j_gene	CDR3aa	CDR3nt
many	TRBV20-1	NA	TRBJ2-3	CSARATRTSTDTQYF	TGCAGTGCTAGAGCGACTCGTACTAGCACAGATACGCAGTATTTT
few	TRBV20-1	NA	TRBJ1-1	CSASSPGVGRGLNTEAFF	TGCAGTGCTAGCTCACCGGGGGTAGGCAGGGGCTTGAACACTGAAGCTTTCTTT
many	TRBV12-3/TRBV12-4	NA	TRBJ1-4	CASSLYGSNEKLFF	TGTGCCAGCAGCCTCTACGGCAGTAATGAAAAACTGTTTTTT
NA	TRBV14	TRBD1	TRBJ2-3	CASSQEDRRDRGFGDTQYF	TGTGCCAGCAGCCAAGAGGATCGCAGGGACAGGGGATTTGGAGATACGCAGTATTTT
few	TRBV27	TRBD1	TRBJ2-7	CASRQGPLYEQYF	TGTGCCAGCAGACAGGGGCCATTATACGAGCAGTACTTC
few	TRBV28	NA	TRBJ2-1	CASSWGRGISYNEQFF	TGTGCCAGCAGTTGGGGTCGAGGTATCTCCTACAATGAGCAGTTCTTC
few	TRBV4-1	TRBD1	TRBJ2-7	CASSQEGGTGIIYEQYF	TGCGCCAGCAGCCAAGAGGGCGGGACAGGCATAATCTACGAGCAGTACTTC
many	TRBV7-9	NA	TRBJ2-6	CASSFGATSGANVLTF	TGTGCCAGCAGCTTCGGGGCTACCTCTGGGGCCAACGTCCTGACTTTC
NA	TRBV10-3	TRBD1	TRBJ2-1	CAISETGGALDEQFF	TGTGCCATCAGTGAAACAGGGGGCGCATTAGACGAGCAGTTCTTC
few	TRBV30	NA	TRBJ1-1	CAWSLERYRKKEAFF	TGTGCCTGGAGTCTTGAACGGTACCGAAAGAAAGAAGCTTTCTTT
many	TRBV30	NA	TRBJ2-3	CAWSAEGNTQYF	TGTGCCTGGAGCGCCGAGGGGAATACGCAGTATTTT
many	TRBV7-9	TRBD1	TRBJ2-2	CASSPAGQGSTGELFF	TGTGCCAGCAGCCCAGCGGGACAGGGGAGCACCGGGGAGCTGTTTTTT
many	TRBV7-8	TRBD1	TRBJ2-7	CASSADRGWYEQYF	TGTGCCAGCAGCGCAGACAGGGGTTGGTACGAGCAGTACTTC
many	TRBV7-8	TRBD1	TRBJ2-2	CASSLGTGKTGELFF	TGTGCCAGCAGCCTAGGGACAGGGAAGACCGGGGAGCTGTTTTTT
many	TRBV7-9	TRBD2	TRBJ2-1	CASRPPTSGASGEQFF	TGTGCCAGCAGACCCCCGACTAGCGGGGCCTCAGGGGAGCAGTTCTTC
NA	TRBV7-4	TRBD1	TRBJ2-2	CASSPLRDSSVTGELFF	TGTGCCAGCAGTCCTCTGAGGGACAGTTCCGTCACCGGGGAGCTGTTTTTT
few	TRBV7-3	NA	TRBJ2-7	CASSSQGPLGEQYF	TGTGCCAGCAGCTCCCAGGGGCCTCTGGGGGAGCAGTACTTC
many	TRBV2	NA	TRBJ2-3	CASEPGTSTDTQYF	TGTGCCAGCGAACCCGGGACTAGCACAGATACGCAGTATTTT
many	TRBV7-9	NA	TRBJ2-3	CASSLVGARVTDTQYF	TGTGCCAGCAGCTTAGTGGGGGCGAGGGTCACAGATACGCAGTATTTT
many	TRBV28	TRBD1	TRBJ1-2	CASSFSSVFVRGVYGYTF	TGTGCCAGCAGTTTCTCTTCGGTCTTCGTCAGGGGGGTCTATGGCTACACCTTC
many	TRBV7-2	TRBD2	TRBJ2-7	CASSRTSGGSSYEQYF	TGTGCCAGCAGCAGGACTAGCGGGGGGAGCTCCTACGAGCAGTACTTC
few	TRBV4-2	TRBD2	TRBJ2-5	CASSQEGSGGYQETQYF	TGTGCCAGCAGCCAAGAAGGTAGCGGGGGGTACCAAGAGACCCAGTACTTC
many	TRBV7-2	NA	TRBJ1-5	CASSPSLTGNQPQHF	TGTGCCAGCAGCCCCTCATTGACAGGCAATCAGCCCCAGCATTTT
many	TRBV6-1	TRBD2	TRBJ2-1	CASSETSGGASNEQFF	TGTGCCAGCAGTGAAACTAGCGGGGGGGCCAGTAATGAGCAGTTCTTC
many	TRBV12-3/TRBV12-4	TRBD1	TRBJ1-5	CASRKQGGQPQHF	TGTGCCAGCAGAAAACAGGGGGGACAGCCCCAGCATTTT
NA	TRBV6-2/TRBV6-3	NA	TRBJ1-2	CASSLLGHGYTF	TGTGCCAGCAGTCTTTTGGGTCACGGCTACACCTTC
NA	TRBV10-3	NA	TRBJ2-7	CAISGGKYEQYF	TGTGCCATCAGCGGAGGGAAATACGAGCAGTACTTC
NA	TRBV10-3	NA	TRBJ1-5	CAISESLGTSNQPQHF	TGTGCCATCAGTGAGTCGTTGGGGACTAGCAATCAGCCCCAGCATTTT
many	TRBV6-5	NA	TRBJ1-5	CASSYSGLRQQPQHF	TGTGCCAGCAGTTACTCTGGGCTCCGTCAGCAGCCCCAGCATTTT
few	TRBV19	TRBD1	TRBJ2-7	CASSIETTGRGYEQYF	TGTGCCAGTAGTATAGAAACGACAGGGAGAGGCTACGAGCAGTACTTC
many	TRBV28	TRBD1	TRBJ1-3	CASSPLSLRRQGRTGNTIYF	TGTGCCAGCAGCCCCCTGTCACTCAGAAGACAGGGAAGGACTGGAAACACCATATATTTT
NA	TRBV5-4	TRBD1	TRBJ2-7	CASSRGTGSPEYERYF	TGTGCCAGCAGCAGAGGGACAGGCTCGCCTGAATACGAGCGGTACTTC
many	TRBV28	TRBD1	TRBJ1-1	CASSLRKRGRMNTEAFF	TGTGCCAGCAGCTTAAGAAAAAGGGGGCGGATGAACACTGAAGCTTTCTTT
many	TRBV20-1	NA	TRBJ2-1	CSASRGASSYNEQFF	TGCAGTGCTAGTCGAGGGGCAAGCTCCTACAATGAGCAGTTCTTC
NA	TRBV10-3	NA	TRBJ2-7	CAISEDTMEYF	TGTGCCATCAGTGAGGATACGATGGAGTACTTC
many	TRBV7-8	TRBD1	TRBJ1-1	CASSLALQGASTEAFF	TGTGCCAGCAGCTTAGCGTTACAGGGGGCTAGCACTGAAGCTTTCTTT
few	TRBV6-4	TRBD1	TRBJ2-5	CASSTGQRETQYF	TGTGCCAGCAGTACGGGACAGAGAGAGACCCAGTACTTC
many	TRBV25-1	TRBD1	TRBJ1-1	CASSGTGGNTEAFF	TGTGCCAGCAGTGGGACAGGGGGCAACACTGAAGCTTTCTTT
few	TRBV10-3	NA	TRBJ2-1	CAISEVSGVGDNEQFF	TGTGCCATCAGTGAAGTTTCGGGGGTCGGCGACAATGAGCAGTTCTTC
NA	TRBV20-1	NA	TRBJ2-1	CSAKGGASYNEQFF	TGCAGTGCTAAGGGGGGGGCTTCCTACAATGAGCAGTTCTTC
few	TRBV7-6	NA	TRBJ2-7	CASSPPLGYEQYF	TGTGCCAGCAGCCCGCCCCTAGGCTACGAGCAGTACTTC
few	TRBV19	TRBD1	TRBJ1-2	CASSSRDRVLGGYTF	TGTGCCAGTAGCAGCCGGGACAGGGTTCTGGGAGGCTACACCTTC
NA	TRBV19	NA	TRBJ1-5	CASSTPGAAFPLYSNQPQHF	TGTGCCAGTAGTACCCCCGGGGCAGCGTTCCCCCTCTATAGCAATCAGCCCCAGCATTTT
NA	TRBV12-3/TRBV12-4	TRBD2	TRBJ2-3	CASSLGLAGAGDTQYF	TGTGCCAGCAGTTTAGGGCTAGCGGGGGCCGGGGATACGCAGTATTTT
NA	TRBV20-1	NA	TRBJ2-7	CSARGRTEYEQYF	TGCAGTGCTAGAGGCCGGACAGAGTACGAGCAGTACTTC
many	TRBV2	TRBD1	TRBJ1-5	CASSEEDRASNQPQHF	TGTGCCAGCAGTGAGGAGGACAGGGCGAGCAATCAGCCCCAGCATTTT
NA	TRBV7-7	NA	TRBJ1-3	CASSLKSHSGNTIYF	TGTGCCAGCAGCTTAAAGTCCCACTCTGGAAACACCATATATTTT
NA	TRBV30	NA	TRBJ2-3	CAWRSAADTQYF	TGTGCCTGGAGGAGTGCGGCGGATACGCAGTATTTT
many	TRBV20-1	NA	TRBJ2-1	CSAGWGSASYNEQFF	TGCAGTGCTGGTTGGGGCAGTGCATCCTACAATGAGCAGTTCTTC
NA	TRBV3-1	NA	TRBJ1-1	CASSPLGTNTEAFF	TGTGCCAGCAGCCCCCTGGGTACCAACACTGAAGCTTTCTTT
few	TRBV30	NA	TRBJ1-6	CAWSVRGQGGSPLHF	TGTGCCTGGAGTGTACGAGGGCAGGGAGGTTCACCCCTCCACTTT
NA	TRBV19	TRBD1	TRBJ1-5	CASSGGPKNQPQHF	TGTGCCAGTTCAGGGGGGCCTAAGAATCAGCCCCAGCATTTT
many	TRBV11-3	TRBD1	TRBJ1-4	CASSIRTGGDHEKLFF	TGTGCCAGCAGCATCCGGACAGGCGGAGACCATGAAAAACTGTTTTTT
many	TRBV11-2	NA	TRBJ2-7	CASSLRVYEQYF	TGTGCCAGCAGCCTCCGCGTCTACGAGCAGTACTTC
many	TRBV7-8	TRBD1	TRBJ1-5	CASSLETGQGGYSNQPQHF	TGTGCCAGCAGCTTAGAGACAGGCCAGGGGGGTTATAGCAATCAGCCCCAGCATTTT
many	TRBV7-8	NA	TRBJ2-2	CASSAQSMVNTGELFF	TGTGCCAGCAGCGCACAGAGCATGGTGAACACCGGGGAGCTGTTTTTT
many	TRBV11-2	TRBD1	TRBJ1-4	CASSSHQLQGLDEKLFF	TGTGCCAGCAGCTCACACCAGCTACAGGGGTTGGATGAAAAACTGTTTTTT
many	TRBV20-1	NA	TRBJ1-2	CSARDLLQTDYGYTF	TGCAGTGCTAGAGATCTCCTACAGACTGACTATGGCTACACCTTC